Below are 6 T cell receptor beta chains sequenced from a single sample in a study of cytomegalovirus exposure and HLA in healthy donors. Primers for the PCR totalled 60 Vbeta and 13 Jbeta. Measured with immunoSEQ multiplex PCR; TCRdb has only the in-frame clones, and not every one. The table shows about 130,000 clones, with roughly 84% occurring only once. Sequenced sample: PBMCs. Receptors originate from a young woman in good health and CMV-seropositive.

This chain links TRBV19 with TRBJ2-6; D uncertain. The CDR3 consists of 12 residues. V dropped 6 bases and J dropped 4 bases, with 4 bases sitting between them. From germline, CDR1 is LNHDA and CDR2 SQIVND (reference sequence). Written as DNA, the CDR3 is TGTGCCAGTAGACGGGGGGCCAACGTCCTGACTTTC. Its protein is CASRRGANVLTF.

The table lists this clone with a count of one. The junction differs from germline at one of its ends, possibly a read error. Other DNA sequences of this sample code for an identical CDR3. This rearrangement joins TRBV7-9 to TRBJ1-6; D possibly corresponds to TRBD1 (5 bases). The CDR3 consists of 13 residues. Germline V gene sequence: CDR1 SEHNR, CDR2 FQNEAQ (reference sequence). The DNA for the CDR3 is TGTGCCAGCAGAAGACAGATCAATTCACCCCTTCACTTT. It codes for CASRRQINSPLHF.

The V gene is TRBV19, the J gene TRBJ2-2; 8 bases map to TRBD1. The germline CDR1 and CDR2 sequences are LNHDA and SQIVND (reference sequence). The CDR3 has 15 amino acids. The V segment lost 5 bases and the J segment 4 bases; nucleotides outside the gene matches: 6. The CDR3 loop is CASSPQGAGTGELFF. As DNA, the CDR3 is TGTGCCAGTAGTCCTCAGGGGGCGGGCACCGGGGAGCTGTTTTTT.

The chain carries TRBV4-1 and TRBJ2-7; 9 bases fit TRBD1. The V gene end was trimmed by 5 bases and the J gene end by 4 bases; junction bases not matched to a gene: 6. Germline CDR1 is MGHRA and CDR2 is YSYEKL. CDR3 length: 14 amino acids. Here the CDR3 reads CASSFRDRAYEQYF. The DNA for the CDR3 is TGCGCCAGCAGCTTCCGGGACAGGGCTTACGAGCAGTACTTC.

V is TRBV2 and J is TRBJ2-5; TRBD2 matches 7 bases. Germline V gene data show CDR1 as SNHLY and CDR2 as FYNNEI. Trimming at V came to 6 bases and at J to 5 bases, leaving 3 bases not matched to a gene. This CDR3 has 12 residues. The CDR3 sequence: CASSWGGETQYF. CDR3 nucleotide sequence: TGTGCCAGCAGCTGGGGAGGGGAGACCCAGTACTTC. The whole variable domain, filled in from reference TRBV2 and TRBJ2-5, reads EPEVTQTPSHQVTQMGQEVILRCVPISNHLYFYWYRQILGQKVEFLVSFYNNEISEKSEIFDDQFSVERPDGSNFTLKIRSTKLEDSAMYFCASSWGGETQYFGPGTRLLVL.

This chain joins TRBV7-9 and TRBJ1-2, with D possibly matching TRBD1 (5 bases). Trimming pared 5 bases from V and 0 bases from J, leaving 16 bases between. Germline CDR1 and CDR2: SEHNR and FQNEAQ (reference sequence). The CDR3 totals 16 residues. The CDR3 DNA is TGTGCCAGCAGCGCAAACCAGGGAATCGCTAACTATGGCTACACCTTC. Translation gives CASSANQGIANYGYTF.